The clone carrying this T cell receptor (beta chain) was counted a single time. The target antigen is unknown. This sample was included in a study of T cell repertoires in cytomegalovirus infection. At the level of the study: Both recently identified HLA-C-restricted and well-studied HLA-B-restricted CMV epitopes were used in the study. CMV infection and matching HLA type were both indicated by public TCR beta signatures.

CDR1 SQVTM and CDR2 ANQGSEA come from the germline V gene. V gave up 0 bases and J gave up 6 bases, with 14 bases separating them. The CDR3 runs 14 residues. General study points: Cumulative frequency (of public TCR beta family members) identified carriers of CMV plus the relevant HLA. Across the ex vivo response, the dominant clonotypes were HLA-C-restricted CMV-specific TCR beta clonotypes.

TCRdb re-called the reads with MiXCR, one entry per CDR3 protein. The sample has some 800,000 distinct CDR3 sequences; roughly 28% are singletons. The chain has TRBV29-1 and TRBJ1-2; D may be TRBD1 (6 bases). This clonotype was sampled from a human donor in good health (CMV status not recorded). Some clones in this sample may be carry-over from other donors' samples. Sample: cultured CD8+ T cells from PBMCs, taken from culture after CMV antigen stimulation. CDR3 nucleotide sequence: TGCAGCGTTGAAGATAGACAGGTGGTGGATGGCTACACCTTC. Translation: CSVEDRQVVDGYTF.